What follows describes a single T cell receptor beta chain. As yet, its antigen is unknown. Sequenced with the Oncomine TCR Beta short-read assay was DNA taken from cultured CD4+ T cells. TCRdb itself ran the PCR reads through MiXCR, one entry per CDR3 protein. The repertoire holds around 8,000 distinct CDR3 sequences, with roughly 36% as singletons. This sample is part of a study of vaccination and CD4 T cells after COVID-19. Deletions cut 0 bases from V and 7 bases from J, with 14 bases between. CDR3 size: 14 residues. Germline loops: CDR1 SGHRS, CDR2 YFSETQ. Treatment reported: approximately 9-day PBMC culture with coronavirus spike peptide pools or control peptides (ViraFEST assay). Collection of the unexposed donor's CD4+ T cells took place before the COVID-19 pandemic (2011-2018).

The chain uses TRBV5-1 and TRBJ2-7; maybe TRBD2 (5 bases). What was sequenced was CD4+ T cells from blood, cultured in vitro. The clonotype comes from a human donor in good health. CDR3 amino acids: CASSLASEVGEQYF. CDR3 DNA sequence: TGCGCCAGCAGCTTGGCCTCGGAGGTGGGAGAGCAGTACTTC. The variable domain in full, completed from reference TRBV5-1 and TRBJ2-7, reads KAGVTQTPRYLIKTRGQQVTLSCSPISGHRSVSWYQQTPGQGLQFLFEYFSETQRNKGNFPGRFSGRQFSNSRSEMNVSTLELGDSALYLCASSLASEVGEQYFGPGTRLTVT.